The 30 T cell receptor beta chains below come from one sample, sequenced in a study of tumor-infiltrating lymphocytes in localized non-small cell lung cancer. Sequencing used immunoSEQ multiplex PCR; TCRdb keeps in-frame clones, though not all of them. The sample shows some 16,000 clones, around 41% of them seen only once. The sequencing input was lung tumor tissue. Receptor source: a human donor with non-small cell lung cancer.

The chain joins TRBV5-1 to TRBJ2-1; 13 positions match TRBD2. Germline loops: CDR1 SGHRS, CDR2 YFSETQ. This CDR3 is built from 14 residues. J lost 8 bases, V lost 4 bases, and 3 bases had no gene match. The CDR3 DNA is TGCGCCAGCAGCCACGGACTAGCGGGGGATGAGCAGTTCTTC. As protein: CASSHGLAGDEQFF.

As concerns this clone: At the DNA level, this CDR3 is encoded by other sequences in the same sample as well. V gene TRBV9 combines with J gene TRBJ1-2; 11 bases are a match to TRBD1. The length of the CDR3 is 14 residues. Germline loops: CDR1 SGDLS, CDR2 YYNGEE. V dropped 3 bases and J dropped 3; count of bases not matched to a gene: 1. The CDR3 sequence is CASSAGQGDYGYTF. CDR3 nucleotide sequence: TGTGCCAGCAGCGCGGGACAGGGGGACTATGGCTACACCTTC.

V and J are TRBV5-8 and TRBJ1-6; D gene unclear. Trimming cost V 5 bases and J 7 bases, with 19 bases left between them. CDR1 and CDR2 from the germline V gene are SGHTS and YDEGEE. The CDR3 is 16 residues long. CDR3 in amino acids: CASRTEAGRWNSPLHF. The CDR3, as DNA: TGTGCCAGCAGGACTGAGGCCGGAAGATGGAATTCACCCCTCCACTTT.

The CDR3 bases are TGTGCCAGCAGCCCCCGACCGGGACAGCGCTCCTACGAGCAGTACTTC. Protein: CASSPRPGQRSYEQYF. The chain carries TRBV4-2 and TRBJ2-7; 7 nucleotides agree with TRBD1. After removal of 4 bases from V and 0 bases from J, the junction contained 9 bases not matched to a gene. CDR1 is LGHNA and CDR2 is YNFKEQ in the germline V gene. The CDR3 has 16 amino acids.

This clone was counted once. The chain is built from TRBV5-6 and TRBJ1-5; no clear D. V lost 2 bases and J 2 bases, leaving 5 bases between the germline ends. This CDR3 spans 13 amino acids. Looked up from germline, CDR1 is SGHDT and CDR2 is YYEEEE. The CDR3 nucleotides are TGTGCCAGCAGCTTTACAGGCAATCAGCCCCAGCATTTT. It is translated as CASSFTGNQPQHF.

J is TRBJ2-7 and V is TRBV2, with TRBD1 as a possible D gene (6 bases). Per germline, CDR1 SNHLY and CDR2 FYNNEI. CDR3 length equals 13 residues. Deletions cut 6 bases from V and 6 bases from J, with 15 bases between. CDR3 sequence reads: CASSSQGKGEQYF. Here the CDR3 DNA reads TGTGCCAGCAGCTCTCAGGGGAAAGGCGAGCAGTACTTC.

The chain uses TRBV7-2 and TRBJ1-5; a possible D gene is TRBD1 (6 bases). The CDR3 spans 13 residues. Germline CDR1 reads SGHTA; CDR2 reads FQGNSA. V dropped 5 bases and J dropped 4 bases, with 9 bases sitting between them. The CDR3 sequence is CASSVRGNQPQHF. CDR3 nucleotide sequence: TGTGCCAGCAGCGTCAGGGGAAATCAGCCCCAGCATTTT. Together with reference TRBV7-2 and TRBJ1-5, the CDR3 gives the full variable domain: GAGVSQSPSNKVTEKGKDVELRCDPISGHTALYWYRQSLGQGLEFLIYFQGNSAPDKSGLPSDRFSAERTGGSVSTLTIQRTQQEDSAVYLCASSVRGNQPQHFGDGTRLSIL.

V usage is TRBV11-2 and J usage is TRBJ1-2, with unresolved D. The CDR3 totals 11 residues. With 5 bases removed from V and 6 bases from J, the gap between germline ends came to 7 bases. From germline, CDR1 is SGHAT and CDR2 FQNNGV. This chain's CDR3 is CASSVLNGYTF. CDR3 in DNA: TGTGCCAGCAGCGTCTTGAATGGCTACACCTTC.

This clone was detected ten times or more. The rearrangement joins TRBV28 to TRBJ1-6; a weak D match, TRBD1 (6 bases). With 2 bases removed from V and 7 bases from J, the gap between germline ends came to 18 bases. The CDR3 sequence is 17 residues long. The germline V gene has CDR1 MDHEN and CDR2 SYDVKM. The CDR3 here is CASSLPTGGAENSPLHF. CDR3 sequence (DNA): TGTGCCAGCAGTTTACCAACCGGGGGCGCGGAAAATTCACCCCTCCACTTT.

The rearrangement links TRBV5-4 to TRBJ2-3; 8 nucleotides align to TRBD1. This CDR3 is 17 amino acids long. Germline-derived CDR1 and CDR2 are SGHNT and YYREEE (reference sequence). V shed 9 bases and J 6 bases; nucleotides not matched to a gene: 21. The CDR3 spells CATRSSFGRGHGDTQYF. CDR3 bases: TGTGCCACCAGATCGTCTTTCGGCAGGGGGCATGGGGATACGCAGTATTTT.

This clone qualifies as medium-sized. The rearrangement uses TRBV7-3 and TRBJ2-1, with 7 bases fitting TRBD1. The trim removed 6 bases at V and 7 bases at J, leaving 12 bases unmatched. Germline V gene sequence: CDR1 SGHTA, CDR2 FQGTGA. The CDR3 extends over 15 amino acids. In nucleotides, the CDR3 is TGTGCCAGCAGTACGAGCGGACAGGCAGGGAATGAGCAGTTCTTC. It specifies CASSTSGQAGNEQFF.

This chain connects TRBV2 to TRBJ2-7; no clear D gene. Germline V gene data show CDR1 as SNHLY and CDR2 as FYNNEI. There are 12 residues in the CDR3. Deletions cut 3 bases from V and 3 bases from J, with 6 bases between. CDR3 sequence (DNA): TGTGCCAGCAGTGAGTCCCGCTACGAGCAGTACTTC. Amino acids: CASSESRYEQYF.

This clone was counted a few times. The chain's CDR3 is CASSRTGGAPLYEQYF. In nucleotides, the CDR3 is TGCGCCAGCAGCAGAACAGGGGGCGCCCCCTTATACGAGCAGTACTTC. J is TRBJ2-7 and V is TRBV4-3, with 9 bases identical to TRBD1. Germline V gene sequence: CDR1 LGHNA, CDR2 YSLEER. The CDR3 is 16 residues long. V lost 5 bases and J lost 4; bases outside the gene matches: 12.

V usage is TRBV29-1 and J usage is TRBJ2-7, with a weak D call TRBD2 (5 bases). The CDR3 has 13 residues. V was shortened by 1 base and J by 3 bases, with 10 bases between the two germline ends. Germline CDR1 SQVTM, CDR2 ANQGSEA. CDR3 coding DNA: TGCAGCGTTGAAGCCGACTACCTCTACGAGCAGTACTTC. This sequence encodes CSVEADYLYEQYF.

The genes are TRBV4-2 and TRBJ1-2, with 7 bases aligning to TRBD1. J was trimmed by 6 bases and V by 5 bases; bases with no gene match: 6. The CDR3 runs 13 residues. Germline V gives CDR1 LGHNA, CDR2 YNFKEQ. The CDR3 DNA is TGTGCCAGCAGCGAAAGACAGGGAGATGGCTACACCTTC. Protein: CASSERQGDGYTF.

This chain joins TRBV20-1 and TRBJ2-2, with unresolved D. Between the trimmed V and J ends, which lost 6 bases and 7 bases, there was a span of 0 bases. This CDR3 has 8 residues. CDR1 and CDR2 from the germline V gene are DFQATT and SNEGSKA (reference sequence). The CDR3 spells CSAGELFF. The CDR3 DNA reads TGCAGTGCCGGGGAGCTGTTTTTT.

This chain links TRBV11-3 with TRBJ1-2; no firm D call. V was cut by 5 bases and J by 1 base, with 8 bases left in between. The germline gives CDR1 SGHNT, CDR2 YENEEA. There are 13 residues in the CDR3. DNA for the CDR3: TGTGCCAGCAGCCCACAGATTAACTATGGCTACACCTTC. Translating gives CASSPQINYGYTF.

About this clone: At one end, the junction sequence differs from germline, possibly due to a read error. This chain joins TRBV28 and TRBJ1-1, with 11 bases matching TRBD1. CDR3 size: 17 residues. CDR1 MDHEN and CDR2 SYDVKM come from the germline V gene. CDR3 sequence (DNA): TGTGCCAGCAGCCTTATTCCGGGACAGGGGGTGAATACTGAAGCTTTCTTT. Translating it yields CASSLIPGQGVNTEAFF.

CDR3 nucleotide sequence: TGTGCCAGCAGCCAAACATCGACAGGGTATACAGAGACCCAGTACTTC. This sequence encodes CASSQTSTGYTETQYF. This sequence joins TRBV14 and TRBJ2-5, with 7 bases that match TRBD1. CDR1 is SGHDN, CDR2 FVKESK, per germline. With V trimmed by 2 bases and J by 4 bases, 10 bases remained unmatched. The CDR3 consists of 16 residues.

V is TRBV7-9 and J is TRBJ2-6; D uncertain. This CDR3 comprises 13 residues. CDR1 and CDR2 from the germline V gene are SEHNR and FQNEAQ (reference sequence). V was pared by 5 bases and J by 0 bases, with 2 bases between. The CDR3 nucleotides are TGTGCCAGCAGCCACTCTGGGGCCAACGTCCTGACTTTC. Translation: CASSHSGANVLTF.

This clone is categorized as medium-sized (0.01 to 0.1%). The chain carries TRBV5-1 and TRBJ1-1, with D perhaps TRBD1 (6 bases). Per germline, CDR1 SGHRS and CDR2 YFSETQ. The V and J ends lost 4 bases and 4 bases respectively, with 17 bases between them. The CDR3 loop spans 15 amino acids. Here the CDR3 DNA reads TGCGCCAGCAGCCTTAGATACAGGGACGGCACTGAAGCTTTCTTT. Translating it yields CASSLRYRDGTEAFF.

V and J are TRBV9 and TRBJ2-5, with 7 nucleotides matching TRBD1. The CDR3 has 16 residues. With V trimmed by 4 bases and J by 3 bases, 12 bases remained unmatched. CDR1 is SGDLS, CDR2 YYNGEE, per germline. In DNA form, the CDR3 reads TGTGCCAGCAGCCCCCTCCAATGGGGACAGAAAGAGACCCAGTACTTC. Amino acid sequence: CASSPLQWGQKETQYF. Based on the CDR3 plus reference TRBV9 and TRBJ2-5, the full variable domain is DSGVTQTPKHLITATGQRVTLRCSPRSGDLSVYWYQQSLDQGLQFLIQYYNGEERAKGNILERFSAQQFPDLHSELNLSSLELGDSALYFCASSPLQWGQKETQYFGPGTRLLVL.

CDR3 residues: CASSQDGSGGARFF. The CDR3 DNA reads TGTGCCAGCAGCCAAGATGGCAGCGGGGGGGCCCGGTTCTTC. The chain links TRBV4-2 to TRBJ2-1; 10 positions match TRBD2. The V gene's germline CDR1 is LGHNA and CDR2 YNFKEQ. With V trimmed by 0 bases and J by 15 bases, 8 bases remained unmatched. The CDR3 sequence is 14 residues long.

The rearrangement joins TRBV15 to TRBJ1-6; D possibly corresponds to TRBD1 (5 bases). V was shortened by 4 bases and J by 3 bases, with 25 bases between the two germline ends. The V gene's germline CDR1 is LNHNV and CDR2 YYDKDF (reference sequence). This CDR3 comprises 20 residues. The CDR3 loop is CATSKGTGRLLEGYNSPLHF. The CDR3 bases are TGTGCCACCAGCAAGGGGACCGGGAGACTATTAGAGGGCTATAATTCACCCCTCCACTTT.

The chain has TRBV7-2 and TRBJ2-2; 9 nucleotides line up with TRBD1. V trimming: 4 bases; J trimming: 3 bases; junction bases outside the gene matches: 12. The germline V gene encodes CDR1 SGHTA and CDR2 FQGNSA. There are 18 residues in the CDR3. CDR3 DNA sequence: TGTGCCAGCAGCTCTCGGGACAGGGCTCTACAGGACACCGGGGAGCTGTTTTTT. Translation gives CASSSRDRALQDTGELFF.

CDR3 DNA sequence: TGTGCCGGGACAGCTAACTATGGCTACACCTTC. Protein sequence: CAGTANYGYTF. The gene calls are TRBV5-6 and TRBJ1-2; 7 bases line up with TRBD1. The trim removed 10 bases at V and 0 bases at J, leaving 0 bases unmatched. In germline, CDR1 is SGHDT, CDR2 YYEEEE. The CDR3 is 11 residues long.

The table lists this clone with a few counts. The J gene is TRBJ2-4, the V gene TRBV5-1; no clear D. The CDR3 runs 14 residues. The V end lost 4 bases, the J end lost 6 bases, and 14 bases lay between the germline ends. Germline V gene sequence: CDR1 SGHRS, CDR2 YFSETQ. The CDR3 is CASSLRSDRNIQYF. The CDR3, as DNA: TGCGCCAGCAGCCTAAGAAGCGATCGAAACATTCAGTACTTC.

This clone was found a few times. The chain uses TRBV12-1 and TRBJ1-5. TRBV12-1 is noted as a pseudogene. This CDR3 is 20 amino acids long. CDR3 residues: CASSFCGYVPEVVSNQPQHF. In DNA form, the CDR3 reads TGTGCCAGCAGCTTTTGCGGGTACGTACCTGAGGTGGTCAGTAATCAGCCCCAGCATTTT.

On this clone itself: The sample holds other DNA sequences that translate to the same CDR3. The V gene is TRBV29-1, the J gene TRBJ2-3, with 7 positions matching TRBD1. This CDR3 has 14 residues. The V segment lost 4 bases and the J segment 0 bases; nucleotides outside the gene matches: 4. CDR1 and CDR2 from the germline V gene are SQVTM and ANQGSEA. CDR3 coding DNA: TGCAGCGTTGGGGCAGGGGGTAGCACAGATACGCAGTATTTT. This gives the protein CSVGAGGSTDTQYF.

The rearrangement uses TRBV19 and TRBJ1-1, with a tentative D call TRBD1 (5 bases). This CDR3 spans 14 amino acids. Germline V gene sequence: CDR1 LNHDA, CDR2 SQIVND (reference sequence). V dropped 4 bases and J dropped 3 bases, with 12 bases sitting between them. Written as DNA, the CDR3 is TGTGCCAGTAGTACACGCCAGGGTTACACTGAAGCTTTCTTT. Translated: CASSTRQGYTEAFF.